These 30 T cell receptor beta chains were all obtained from the same sample, sequenced in a study of CD8+CD57+ T cells in acquired aplastic anemia. It was genomic DNA that served as the template for profiling TCR beta VDJ and CDR3. TCRdb processed the reads anew with MiXCR; each CDR3 protein has one entry. The table shows about 150,000 distinct CDR3 sequences, with about 52% occurring only once. It was patients with CD8+CD57+ cell expansion by flow cytometry who were chosen for sequencing. The sequencing input was sorted CD4+, CD8+, or CD8+CD57+ T cells (not recorded which) from PBMCs. The receptors come from a human donor with aplastic anemia.

J is TRBJ2-7 and V is TRBV6-5, with 7 bases matching TRBD1. V lost 4 bases, J lost 4 bases, and 13 bases stayed unmatched. The CDR3 is 16 residues long. Germline V gene lookup returns CDR1 MNHEY and CDR2 SVGAGI. CDR3 residues: CASSSPAAGGMYEQYF. CDR3 DNA: TGTGCCAGCAGTTCCCCGGCGGCAGGGGGTATGTACGAGCAGTACTTC.

This clonotype was counted once. The gene calls are TRBV2 and TRBJ2-1; D may be TRBD1 or TRBD2 (5 bases each). Trimming removed 7 bases at V and 0 bases at J, with 13 bases between. This CDR3 contains 15 residues. The germline gives CDR1 SNHLY, CDR2 FYNNEI. CDR3 coding DNA: TGTGCCAGCACTGATTCGGGACCCTCCTACAATGAGCAGTTCTTC. Amino acid sequence: CASTDSGPSYNEQFF.

The CDR3 bases are TGCAGCGTTGGGGCAGGGGCCAACTATGGCTACACCTTC. Residues: CSVGAGANYGYTF. This chain uses TRBV29-1 with TRBJ1-2; maybe TRBD1 (6 bases). The V end was cut by 4 bases, the J end by 2 bases, with 11 bases between. Germline V CDR1 and CDR2: SQVTM, ANQGSEA. The CDR3 loop spans 13 amino acids.

This clonotype has more than one count but fewer than ten. It is likely a read error, because the conserved phenylalanine at the end of the CDR3 is missing. Because the CDR3's place on the DNA is in doubt, the DNA is left out and the CDR3 is given as listed by TCRdb. V is TRBV5-4 and J is TRBJ2-7; the table calls TRBD2, which could not be checked here. Germline loops: CDR1 SGHNT, CDR2 YYREEE (reference sequence). Both ends counted, the CDR3 spans 9 residues. CDR3 region: CASSRAGLA.

There are a few counts of this clonotype. This chain links TRBV2 with TRBJ2-7, with TRBD2 identical over 7 bases. The V and J ends lost 2 bases and 3 bases, in that order; junction bases with no gene match: 7. The CDR3 totals 15 residues. Germline lookup yields CDR1 SNHLY and CDR2 FYNNEI. The CDR3 DNA sequence: TGTGCCAGCAGTGAACAGGCGGGAGCGGGCTACGAGCAGTACTTC. Encoded protein: CASSEQAGAGYEQYF.

The chain recombines TRBV7-2 with TRBJ2-7; D gene ambiguous. In germline, CDR1 is SGHTA, CDR2 FQGNSA. V lost 3 bases and J 0 bases, leaving 6 bases between the germline ends. The CDR3 is 13 amino acids. The CDR3 coding sequence is TGTGCCAGCAGCTTTTACAGCTCCTACGAGCAGTACTTC. This gives the protein CASSFYSSYEQYF.

V and J are TRBV15 and TRBJ1-1; no reliable D call. Germline V gives CDR1 LNHNV, CDR2 YYDKDF (reference sequence). V was cut by 0 bases and J by 5 bases, with 10 bases left in between. The CDR3 runs 14 residues. As DNA, the CDR3 is TGTGCCACCAGCAGAGATATAGCGAGGACTGAAGCTTTCTTT. The encoded protein is CATSRDIARTEAFF.

The table lists this clonotype with many counts. The J gene is TRBJ1-5, the V gene TRBV19, with D unresolved. Trimming removed 0 bases from V and 6 bases from J, with 27 bases in between. From germline, CDR1 is LNHDA and CDR2 SQIVND (reference sequence). The CDR3 totals 20 residues. As DNA, the CDR3 is TGTGCCAGTAGTATAGATCTTTTTTTTAGCCCCGACGGAGGGCCTCAGCCCCAGCATTTT. Translating gives CASSIDLFFSPDGGPQPQHF. Full variable domain (missing parts from reference TRBV19 and TRBJ1-5): DGGITQSPKYLFRKEGQNVTLSCEQNLNHDAMYWYRQDPGQGLRLIYYSQIVNDFQKGDIAEGYSVSREKKESFPLTVTSAQKNPTAFYLCASSIDLFFSPDGGPQPQHFGDGTRLSIL.

The chain links TRBV24-1 to TRBJ1-1; 9 bases align to TRBD1. Germline CDR1 is KGHDR and CDR2 is SFDVKD. The CDR3 is 16 residues long. With V trimmed by 7 bases and J by 2 bases, 10 bases remained unmatched. The CDR3 DNA reads as TGTGCCACCAGGAGACAGGGGGACATGAAAAACACTGAAGCTTTCTTT. It specifies CATRRQGDMKNTEAFF.

There are a few counts of this clonotype. The chain has TRBV29-1 and TRBJ2-3, with D unresolved. CDR3 length: 12 amino acids. V was trimmed by 5 bases and J by 5 bases, leaving 11 bases between them. The germline CDR1 and CDR2 sequences are SQVTM and ANQGSEA. This CDR3 is CSVSRFGDTQYF. DNA for the CDR3: TGCAGCGTTTCACGATTCGGAGATACGCAGTATTTT.

V is TRBV11-1 and J is TRBJ2-1, with D uncertain. The J call may be wrong; the DNA end is better matched by TRBJ2-7. Germline lookup yields CDR1 SGHAT and CDR2 FQDESV (reference sequence). There are 14 residues in the CDR3. CDR3: CASSHRDLTYEQYF. CDR3 bases: TGTGCCAGCAGCCACCGAGACCTCACCTACGAGCAGTACTTC.

The V call is TRBV19, the J call TRBJ1-2; D possibly corresponds to TRBD1 (6 bases). V gave up 5 bases and J gave up 2 bases, with 9 bases separating them. Germline CDR1 is LNHDA and CDR2 is SQIVND (reference sequence). The CDR3 loop spans 13 amino acids. CDR3 in DNA: TGTGCCAGTAGTTTTCAGGGGAACTATGGCTACACCTTC. It encodes CASSFQGNYGYTF. The full variable domain, rest sourced from reference TRBV19 and TRBJ1-2, is DGGITQSPKYLFRKEGQNVTLSCEQNLNHDAMYWYRQDPGQGLRLIYYSQIVNDFQKGDIAEGYSVSREKKESFPLTVTSAQKNPTAFYLCASSFQGNYGYTFGSGTRLTVV.

The genes are TRBV11-1 and TRBJ1-5; 8 nucleotides match TRBD1. Losses at the gene ends were 0 bases for V and 6 bases for J; bases not matched to a gene: 10. Germline V gives CDR1 SGHAT, CDR2 FQDESV (reference sequence). The CDR3 has 17 residues. The CDR3 sequence: CASSLAPLTGVGQPQHF. CDR3 DNA sequence: TGTGCCAGCAGCTTAGCCCCACTGACAGGGGTGGGTCAGCCCCAGCATTTT. Full variable domain (remainder filled in from reference TRBV11-1 and TRBJ1-5): EAEVAQSPRYKITEKSQAVAFWCDPISGHATLYWYRQILGQGPELLVQFQDESVVDDSQLPKDRFSAERLKGVDSTLKIQPAELGDSAMYLCASSLAPLTGVGQPQHFGDGTRLSIL.

This clonotype was counted many times. The chain links TRBV29-1 to TRBJ1-2; possibly TRBD1 for D (6 bases). Germline CDR1 SQVTM, CDR2 ANQGSEA. CDR3 length: 12 residues. V was cut by 7 bases and J by 5 bases, with 14 bases left in between. CDR3 in DNA: TGCAGCGCCAAGGGGGGCCCATATGGCTACACCTTC. This gives the protein CSAKGGPYGYTF.

The rearrangement links TRBV5-1 to TRBJ1-5; D possibly corresponds to TRBD1 (5 bases). Germline CDR1 is SGHRS and CDR2 is YFSETQ. This CDR3 comprises 19 residues. V was shortened by 4 bases and J by 0 bases, with 23 bases between the two germline ends. CDR3 in DNA: TGCGCCAGCAGCCCCGGGGGGGACCGTCGGCGTTATAGCAATCAGCCCCAGCATTTT. This gives the protein CASSPGGDRRRYSNQPQHF.

The chain joins TRBV27 to TRBJ1-1; unclear D gene. CDR3 length: 11 amino acids. V gave up 3 bases and J gave up 8 bases, with 7 bases separating them. CDR1 is MNHEY, CDR2 SMNVEV, per germline (reference sequence). CDR3 nucleotides: TGTGCCAGCAGTTTTGGGCTGGAAGCTTTCTTT. Residues: CASSFGLEAFF.

This clonotype was counted ten times or more. The rearrangement uses TRBV19 and TRBJ1-5, with D possibly being TRBD1 (5 bases). The V end was cut by 9 bases, the J end by 2 bases, with 17 bases between. Germline-derived CDR1 and CDR2 are LNHDA and SQIVND (reference sequence). The CDR3 is 15 residues long. The CDR3 coding sequence is TGTGCCAGCAGGGAAACGGGTCTAGGCAATCAGCCCCAGCATTTT. Its protein is CASRETGLGNQPQHF.

This sequence joins TRBV15 and TRBJ2-7; 9 nucleotides agree with TRBD1. The junction had 11 bases not matched to a gene; V was cut back by 4 bases and J by 7 bases. Looked up from germline, CDR1 is LNHNV and CDR2 is YYDKDF (reference sequence). This CDR3 region has 15 residues. Here the CDR3 reads CATSKGQGTRGEQYF. DNA for the CDR3: TGTGCCACCAGCAAGGGACAGGGTACGAGGGGTGAGCAGTACTTC.

The chain has TRBV29-1 and TRBJ2-3; TRBD1 is a possible D gene (5 bases). V was shortened by 4 bases and J by 6 bases, with 14 bases between the two germline ends. CDR3 size: 13 residues. Per germline, CDR1 SQVTM and CDR2 ANQGSEA. The CDR3 spells CSVVDMGLDTQYF. The CDR3 region has the DNA TGCAGCGTTGTGGACATGGGGTTGGATACGCAGTATTTT.

The chain employs TRBV20-1 and TRBJ1-1; D perhaps matches TRBD1 (5 bases). Trimming took off 6 bases at V and 3 bases at J, with 11 bases between the two ends. The germline CDR1 and CDR2 sequences are DFQATT and SNEGSKA (reference sequence). CDR3 length: 12 amino acids. The CDR3 region has the DNA TGCAGTGCAGCCGGGGGTTACACTGAAGCTTTCTTT. Its protein is CSAAGGYTEAFF.

This chain joins TRBV6-4 and TRBJ2-1; perhaps TRBD1 as D (6 bases). Germline CDR1 reads MRHNA; CDR2 reads SNTAGT. The germline V and J ends were trimmed by 4 bases and 6 bases, with 10 bases remaining between them. CDR3 length: 13 residues. DNA of the CDR3: TGTGCCAGCAGTGCCACAGGGACCAATGAGCAGTTCTTC. It codes for CASSATGTNEQFF.

This clonotype has a count of ten or more. The chain is built from TRBV4-2 and TRBJ2-3; D tentatively fits TRBD1 or TRBD2 (6 bases each). The CDR3 totals 14 residues. V was cut by 0 bases and J by 14 bases, with 18 bases left in between. Germline loops: CDR1 LGHNA, CDR2 YNFKEQ. The CDR3 DNA is TGTGCCAGCAGCCAAGACCTGGACAGATACGGGGGGTATTTT. Encoded protein: CASSQDLDRYGGYF.

The chain combines TRBV2 with TRBJ1-2, with D maybe TRBD1 (6 bases). The V gene lost 5 bases and the J gene lost 4 bases, with 14 bases spanning the gap. Germline lookup yields CDR1 SNHLY and CDR2 FYNNEI. The CDR3 totals 14 residues. The chain's CDR3 is CASSTGAAVYGYTF. CDR3 DNA: TGTGCCAGCAGTACGGGGGCAGCCGTCTATGGCTACACCTTC.

Notes on this clonotype: An end of the junction does not agree with germline; a read error may underlie this. The rearrangement joins TRBV19 to TRBJ1-1, with D possibly being TRBD1 (5 bases). Germline CDR1 reads LNHDA; CDR2 reads SQIVND (reference sequence). The CDR3 covers 13 residues. The CDR3 nucleotides read TGTGCCAGTACCCCCGGGGGGAACTCTGAAGCTTTCTTT. As protein: CASTPGGNSEAFF.

The CDR3 DNA reads TGCAGTGCTACCCATAGAGCGGGGCACAGTAAGACCCAGTACTTC. Translating gives CSATHRAGHSKTQYF. The V gene is TRBV20-1, the J gene TRBJ2-5; the match to TRBD2 covers 7 bases. The CDR3 is 15 residues long. Losses at the gene ends were 4 bases for V and 6 bases for J; bases not matched to a gene: 14. CDR1 and CDR2 (germline): DFQATT, SNEGSKA (reference sequence).

This clonotype was observed at least ten times. The genes are TRBV25-1 and TRBJ1-2; TRBD1 agrees at 7 bases. J lost 3 bases, V lost 5 bases, and 3 bases had no gene match. In germline, CDR1 is MGHDK, CDR2 SYGVNS. The length of the CDR3 is 13 residues. Written as DNA, the CDR3 is TGTGCCAGCAGTCCAGGGGGGTACTATGGCTACACCTTC. Translation gives CASSPGGYYGYTF.

This clonotype was observed many times. The chain recombines TRBV7-9 with TRBJ1-1, with TRBD1 as a possible D gene (5 bases). The CDR3 is 14 residues long. V was pared by 5 bases and J by 4 bases, with 14 bases between. The germline V gene encodes CDR1 SEHNR and CDR2 FQNEAQ (reference sequence). The CDR3, as DNA: TGTGCCAGCAGCCAACCAGGGATTGTCACTGAAGCTTTCTTT. Amino acids: CASSQPGIVTEAFF.

This chain uses TRBV2 with TRBJ2-7; D possibly corresponds to TRBD1 (6 bases). The V and J ends lost 6 bases and 6 bases respectively, with 18 bases between them. The germline V gene has CDR1 SNHLY and CDR2 FYNNEI. CDR3 length: 14 amino acids. The CDR3 reads CASRAISTGSEQYF. The CDR3 bases are TGTGCCAGCAGGGCGATCTCGACAGGATCCGAGCAGTACTTC.

The chain uses TRBV29-1 and TRBJ1-1, with 9 bases aligning to TRBD1. The length of the CDR3 is 15 residues. Germline V gene lookup returns CDR1 SQVTM and CDR2 ANQGSEA. The junction had 13 bases not matched to a gene; V was cut back by 6 bases and J by 5 bases. DNA for the CDR3: TGCAGCGTACGCAGGGGGACAGGGTCTGGAACTGAAGCTTTCTTT. Encoded protein: CSVRRGTGSGTEAFF. Variable domain in full (rest from reference TRBV29-1 and TRBJ1-1): SAVISQKPSRDICQRGTSLTIQCQVDSQVTMMFWYRQQPGQSLTLIATANQGSEATYESGFVIDKFPISRPNLTFSTLTVSNMSPEDSSIYLCSVRRGTGSGTEAFFGQGTRLTVV.

With regard to this clonotype: A much larger clone differs from this one at a single base, so this may be a read error. This chain links TRBV27 with TRBJ2-7; tentatively, D is TRBD1 (6 bases). CDR1 is MNHEY and CDR2 is SMNVEV in the germline V gene (reference sequence). This CDR3 is built from 14 residues. V was cut by 6 bases and J by 5 bases, with 17 bases left in between. The CDR3 nucleotides read TGTGCCAGCAGCTCTAGGGGGAAACCAGACGAGCAGTACTTC. Its translation is CASSSRGKPDEQYF.